This TCR beta chain came from a study of T-cell memory formation after mild COVID-19. 5'RACE with constant-segment primers built TCRalpha and TCRbeta cDNA libraries with UMIs. TCRdb processed the 5' RACE reads anew with MiXCR; each CDR3 protein has one entry. In the table there are about 430,000 distinct CDR3 sequences, around 24% of which are singletons. This sequence originates from an adult woman who had mild COVID-19 (a few samples of this study predate the infection). Cell type and time point are not known. Source material: PBMCs or a T cell subset sorted from them (not recorded which).

The CDR3 here is CASSDPGTYNEQFF. The CDR3 DNA sequence: TGTGCCAGCAGTGACCCTGGGACGTACAATGAGCAGTTCTTC. The chain joins TRBV7-2 to TRBJ2-1; D tentatively reads TRBD1 or TRBD2 (5 bases each). Germline values: CDR1 SGHTA, CDR2 FQGNSA. The CDR3 is made up of 14 amino acids. Trimming stripped 6 bases from V and 4 bases from J, with 13 bases between. Complete variable domain (other parts from reference TRBV7-2 and TRBJ2-1): GAGVSQSPSNKVTEKGKDVELRCDPISGHTALYWYRQSLGQGLEFLIYFQGNSAPDKSGLPSDRFSAERTGGSVSTLTIQRTQQEDSAVYLCASSDPGTYNEQFFGPGTRLTVL.